Sequencing of this TCR beta chain was carried out in a study of cytomegalovirus exposure and HLA in healthy donors (dated by TCRdb to the late 2010s). About the investigation overall: According to a later analysis, one platform produced both the 100 to 150 validation repertoires and the 666 repertoires of the first cohort. The aim of the study was to test whether cataloging public T cell receptors could identify signatures of past pathogen exposure. In addition to the first cohort of roughly 670 subjects, a separate validation cohort of 130 or so different subjects was used. The study combined high-throughput TCR immunosequencing, statistical association of individual TCRs with disease status, and machine learning to predict cytomegalovirus infection status. General study outcomes and caveats: Three of the identified cytomegalovirus-associated TCR beta chains were confirmed in vitro to be specific for cytomegalovirus antigens. It was suggested by the authors that the approach could potentially be generalized to other disease states and immunological phenotypes. In a later analysis, TCRs clustered in the first cohort were found to also tend to co-occur in the approximately 110 validation repertoires, with roughly 93% of cluster scores above 0. A later analysis had no HLA typing for the validation cohort, so co-occurrence there was scored across all 120 repertoires. Across donors, most TCR sequences were observed very rarely, whereas some public TCRs were present in many individuals. The study gave a list of more than 150 TCR beta chains associated with cytomegalovirus. The classifier was reported to diagnose cytomegalovirus status with high specificity and sensitivity in both the original and validation cohorts.

As regards this clone: The antigen it binds to is not known. Base qualities are not recorded, but no much larger clone differs from it by a single base.

The CDR3 contains 14 residues, cysteine and phenylalanine counted. The retained sequence is limited to the CDR3, 42 bases, with the frame set at the first base. V gives up 3 bases and J gives up 4 bases, and the segment between their germline ends measures 10 bases. From a lookup of the germline V gene, CDR1 and CDR2 are SGHVS and FNYEAQ. Library prep was done by the immunoSEQ multiplex PCR assay. The study's processing was this. A statistical classification framework was developed to diagnose cytomegalovirus status using the catalog of TCR beta chain sequences. TCRdb limited this immuneACCESS table to in-frame rearrangements with V and J called. A share of clones is missing; checked studies link under half to unresolved V genes, and the rest is unexplained. The V and J calls and clone size are taken from that table; D and trimming were inferred from the DNA. In all, the sample holds about 130,000 clones, and about nine tenths of those were seen once. The ten largest make up 1.2% to 1.5% of the sample.

Donors formed part of the validation cohort, which comprised 120 subjects and was distinct from the first cohort of roughly 600 subjects. This receptor chain uses TRBV7-6 and TRBJ2-1; the D gene is perhaps TRBD2, on 6 matching bases. Material for sequencing was PBMCs. The TCR was taken from a man between 25 and 39 years old in good health and CMV-seronegative. This receptor has the CDR3 CASSFSGLYNEQFF. The nucleotide sequence reads as follows: TGTGCCAGCAGCTTCAGCGGGCTTTACAATGAGCAGTTCTTC.